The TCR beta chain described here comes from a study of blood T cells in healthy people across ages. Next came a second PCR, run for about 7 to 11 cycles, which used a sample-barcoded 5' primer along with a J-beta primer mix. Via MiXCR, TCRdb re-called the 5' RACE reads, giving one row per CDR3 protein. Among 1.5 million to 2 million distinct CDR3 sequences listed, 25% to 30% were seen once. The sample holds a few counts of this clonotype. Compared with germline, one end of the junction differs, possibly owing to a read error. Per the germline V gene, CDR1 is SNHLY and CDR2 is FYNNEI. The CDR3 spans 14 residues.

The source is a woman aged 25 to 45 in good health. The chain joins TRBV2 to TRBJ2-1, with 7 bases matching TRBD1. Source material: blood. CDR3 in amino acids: CAGSWDSSYNEQFF. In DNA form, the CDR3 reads TGTGCCGGCAGTTGGGACAGCTCCTACAATGAGCAGTTCTTC.